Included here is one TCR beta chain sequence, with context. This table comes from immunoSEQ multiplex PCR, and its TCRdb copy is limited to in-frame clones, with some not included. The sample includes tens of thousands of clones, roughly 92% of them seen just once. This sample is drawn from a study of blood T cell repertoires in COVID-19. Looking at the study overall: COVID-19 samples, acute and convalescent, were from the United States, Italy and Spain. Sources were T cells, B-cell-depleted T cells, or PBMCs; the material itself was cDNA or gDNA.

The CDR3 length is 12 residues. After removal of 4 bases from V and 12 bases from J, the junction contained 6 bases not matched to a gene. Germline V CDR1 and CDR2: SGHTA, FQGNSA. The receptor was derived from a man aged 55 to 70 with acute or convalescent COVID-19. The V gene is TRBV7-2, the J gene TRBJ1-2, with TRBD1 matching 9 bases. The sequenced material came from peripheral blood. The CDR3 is CASSSRTGEHTF. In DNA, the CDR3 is TGTGCCAGCAGCTCCCGGACAGGGGAACACACCTTC. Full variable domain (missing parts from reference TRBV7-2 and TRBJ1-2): GAGVSQSPSNKVTEKGKDVELRCDPISGHTALYWYRQSLGQGLEFLIYFQGNSAPDKSGLPSDRFSAERTGGSVSTLTIQRTQQEDSAVYLCASSSRTGEHTFGSGTRLTVV.